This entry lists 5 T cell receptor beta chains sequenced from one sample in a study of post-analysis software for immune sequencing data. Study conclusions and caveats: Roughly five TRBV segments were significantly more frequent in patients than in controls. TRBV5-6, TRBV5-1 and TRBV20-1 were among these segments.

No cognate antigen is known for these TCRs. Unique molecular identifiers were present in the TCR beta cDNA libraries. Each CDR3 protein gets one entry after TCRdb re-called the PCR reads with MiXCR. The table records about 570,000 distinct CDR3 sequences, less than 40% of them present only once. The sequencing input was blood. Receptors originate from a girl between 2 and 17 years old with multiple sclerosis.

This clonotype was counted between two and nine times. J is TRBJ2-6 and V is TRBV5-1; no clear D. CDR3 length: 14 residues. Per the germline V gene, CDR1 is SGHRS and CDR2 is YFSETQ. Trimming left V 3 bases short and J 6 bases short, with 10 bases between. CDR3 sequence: CASSSPSVANVLTF. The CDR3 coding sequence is TGCGCCAGCAGCTCGCCTTCGGTGGCCAACGTCCTGACTTTC.

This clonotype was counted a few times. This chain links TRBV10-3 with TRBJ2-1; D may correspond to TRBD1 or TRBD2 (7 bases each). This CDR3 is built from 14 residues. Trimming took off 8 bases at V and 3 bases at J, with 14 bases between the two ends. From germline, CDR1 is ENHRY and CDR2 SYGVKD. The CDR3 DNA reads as TGTGCCATCGCCAGCGGGACAGACTACAATGAGCAGTTCTTC. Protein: CAIASGTDYNEQFF.

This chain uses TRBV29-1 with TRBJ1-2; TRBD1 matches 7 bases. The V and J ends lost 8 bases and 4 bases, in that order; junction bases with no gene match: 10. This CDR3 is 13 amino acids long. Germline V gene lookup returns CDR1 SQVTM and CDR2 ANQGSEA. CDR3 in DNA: TGCAGCACGGAGGGACAGAGCCTCTATGGCTACACCTTC. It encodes CSTEGQSLYGYTF.

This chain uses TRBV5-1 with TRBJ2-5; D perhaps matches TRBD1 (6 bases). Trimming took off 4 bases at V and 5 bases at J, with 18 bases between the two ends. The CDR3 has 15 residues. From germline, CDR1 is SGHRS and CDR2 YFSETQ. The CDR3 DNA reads TGCGCCAGCAGCCCATACCTCGGGACACCCGAGACCCAGTACTTC. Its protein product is CASSPYLGTPETQYF.

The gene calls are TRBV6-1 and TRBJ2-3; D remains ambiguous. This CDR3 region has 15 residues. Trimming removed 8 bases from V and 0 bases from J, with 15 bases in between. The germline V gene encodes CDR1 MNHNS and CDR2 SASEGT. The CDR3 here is CASLQTVTSTDTQYF. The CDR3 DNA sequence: TGTGCCAGCCTACAGACTGTTACTAGCACAGATACGCAGTATTTT.